The present entry profiles one TCR beta chain with its context. The data were taken from a study of shared clonotypes between healthy human individuals. Looking at the study overall: For every donor, three CD4 naive, three CD4 memory, two CD8 naive and one CD8 memory plates were used.

CD45RO-negative CD8 cells positively selected for CCR7 made up the naive population, which excluded terminally differentiated effector memory CD45RA+ cells. The healthy adult donors were HIV-negative and reported no recent acute infections or vaccinations. Germline assignment: CDR1 LNHDA and CDR2 SQIVND (reference sequence). J lost 6 bases, V lost 4 bases, and 7 bases had no gene match. The CDR3 runs 15 residues. Libraries were prepared by immunoSEQ multiplex PCR; TCRdb keeps only in-frame clonotypes and omits some of them. The profile covers 550,000 to 600,000 clones, with 95% to 98% appearing a single time and 0.3% taken by the ten largest.

This TCR was recovered from a man aged 25-45 years in good health. The chain carries TRBV19 and TRBJ2-7; TRBD2 matches at 12 bases. The sequenced sample consisted of naive CD8+ T cells sorted from blood. The CDR3 spells CASSSTSGRSSEQYF. The CDR3, as DNA: TGTGCCAGTAGTAGTACTAGCGGGAGGAGTAGCGAGCAGTACTTC.